Listed below are T cell receptor beta chains from one sample, sequenced in a study of graft-versus-host responses after intestinal transplantation. Antigens for these TCRs are unknown. Assay: immunoSEQ multiplex PCR; the TCRdb copy retains only in-frame clones and omits some. Counted here are around 110,000 clones, 75% to 95% occurring once; the ten biggest clones make up approximately 0.18%. The sample in question was unstimulated CD4+ T cells sorted from spleen or lymph node cells, obtained before intestinal transplant. These receptor sequences come from a human donor who received an intestinal transplant. CDR3s include the opening cysteine and the closing phenylalanine or tryptophan. Each record gives: V gene, J gene, clone size, CDR3 protein. Not all rows give a size; the values are once, few, many and, for expanded clones, a class.

v_call: TRBV9
j_call: TRBJ1-3
clone_size: once
cdr3_aa: CASSVAEAGNTIYF

v_call: TRBV2
j_call: TRBJ2-6
clone_size: -
cdr3_aa: CASSLGSSGANVLTF

v_call: TRBV30
j_call: TRBJ2-4
clone_size: -
cdr3_aa: CAWSPGNIQYF

v_call: TRBV6-6
j_call: TRBJ1-5
clone_size: -
cdr3_aa: CASRLQGARSNQPQHF

v_call: TRBV15
j_call: TRBJ1-5
clone_size: -
cdr3_aa: CATSRSKLQPQHF

v_call: TRBV15
j_call: TRBJ2-7
clone_size: once
cdr3_aa: CATSREAGGRNEQYF

v_call: TRBV5-4
j_call: TRBJ2-3
clone_size: -
cdr3_aa: CASSLEASGVDTQYF

v_call: TRBV5-1
j_call: TRBJ2-7
clone_size: -
cdr3_aa: CASSLDTGGSYEQYF

v_call: TRBV11-2
j_call: TRBJ2-7
clone_size: -
cdr3_aa: CASSLIFRSLIHEQYF

v_call: TRBV30
j_call: TRBJ2-3
clone_size: -
cdr3_aa: CAWSVHTDTQYF

v_call: TRBV9
j_call: TRBJ1-4
clone_size: -
cdr3_aa: CASSVSPTNEKLFF

v_call: TRBV27
j_call: TRBJ2-7
clone_size: once
cdr3_aa: CASSFPWEPKQYF

v_call: TRBV6-5
j_call: TRBJ1-4
clone_size: -
cdr3_aa: CASSGTEEEKLFF

v_call: TRBV6-6
j_call: TRBJ2-3
clone_size: -
cdr3_aa: CASSYQAGAGKDTQYF

v_call: TRBV28
j_call: TRBJ2-3
clone_size: -
cdr3_aa: CASSYAPRREKADTQYF

v_call: TRBV19
j_call: TRBJ2-1
clone_size: -
cdr3_aa: CASSLLAGAGNEQFF

v_call: TRBV19
j_call: TRBJ1-2
clone_size: -
cdr3_aa: CASSVLPGQGLGYTF

v_call: TRBV5-1
j_call: TRBJ1-2
clone_size: -
cdr3_aa: CASSLSRQGARGYGYTF

v_call: TRBV6-5
j_call: TRBJ2-5
clone_size: -
cdr3_aa: CASSSGGGETQYF

v_call: TRBV5-1
j_call: TRBJ2-2
clone_size: -
cdr3_aa: CASSLMGKGDTGELFF

v_call: TRBV7-2
j_call: TRBJ2-5
clone_size: -
cdr3_aa: CASSLLSQGETQYF

v_call: TRBV6-6
j_call: TRBJ2-7
clone_size: few
cdr3_aa: CASSYDRVSSYEQYF

v_call: TRBV28
j_call: TRBJ1-5
clone_size: -
cdr3_aa: CASSRVGSNQPQHF